This entry lists 5 T cell receptor beta chains sequenced from one sample in a study of blood T cell repertoires in COVID-19. Clones were read by immunoSEQ multiplex PCR, and TCRdb kept only the in-frame ones, dropping some. The sample consists of 230,000 or so clones, around 83% of them appearing once. Specimen: peripheral blood. The receptors shown here come from a woman in her thirties or forties who had recovered from COVID-19.

The CDR3: CASSTQGARRSDTQYF. CDR3 bases: TGTGCCAGCAGCACACAGGGGGCGCGTCGGTCAGATACGCAGTATTTT. This chain connects TRBV2 to TRBJ2-3, with 9 bases that match TRBD1. The junction had 11 bases not matched to a gene; V was cut back by 6 bases and J by 4 bases. Germline loops: CDR1 SNHLY, CDR2 FYNNEI. This CDR3 is 16 amino acids long.

This chain joins TRBV7-9 and TRBJ1-1; 8 positions match TRBD1. The V and J ends lost 7 bases and 1 base, in that order; junction bases with no gene match: 17. The CDR3 consists of 18 residues. CDR1 and CDR2 (germline): SEHNR, FQNEAQ (reference sequence). The CDR3 DNA follows: TGTGCCAGCACCCAGGCGGCCGGCCGGACAGGGTGGAACACTGAAGCTTTCTTT. Translation gives CASTQAAGRTGWNTEAFF.

This chain connects TRBV5-1 to TRBJ2-1; 8 bases map to TRBD1. The germline CDR1 and CDR2 sequences are SGHRS and YFSETQ. The V segment lost 4 bases and the J segment 6 bases; nucleotides outside the gene matches: 9. The CDR3 is made up of 15 amino acids. The CDR3 is CASSPTGTGFNEQFF. The CDR3 DNA reads as TGCGCCAGCAGCCCCACCGGGACAGGATTCAATGAGCAGTTCTTC.

This clone was seen more than once but under ten times. The chain uses TRBV3-1 (or the pseudogene TRBV3-2) and TRBJ2-5, with 7 bases that match TRBD1. Germline assignment: CDR1 LGHDT and CDR2 YNNKEL (reference sequence). Germline trimming cut 1 base from V and 1 base from J; bases unmatched to any gene: 9. The CDR3 extends over 17 amino acids. As DNA, the CDR3 is TGTGCCAGCAGCCAAGTCGGGCAGGGGGATTTCCAAGAGACCCAGTACTTC. Residues: CASSQVGQGDFQETQYF.

V gene TRBV5-1 combines with J gene TRBJ1-1, with 8 bases aligning to TRBD1. The CDR3 runs 15 residues. V dropped 3 bases and J dropped 0; count of bases not matched to a gene: 4. CDR1 is SGHRS, CDR2 YFSETQ, per germline. CDR3 sequence reads: CASSSMTGVNTEAFF. The CDR3 bases are TGCGCCAGCAGCTCGATGACAGGGGTGAACACTGAAGCTTTCTTT.